Each of the 20 T cell receptor beta chains below was sequenced from the same sample in a study of blood T cell repertoires in COVID-19. Clones were read by immunoSEQ multiplex PCR, and TCRdb kept only the in-frame ones, dropping some. The sample records about 160,000 clones, about four fifths being singletons. What was sequenced was peripheral blood. These receptors all come from a man in his sixties with active or convalescent COVID-19.

About this clone: This may come from a read error, since a much larger clone is one base off. V is TRBV4-1 and J is TRBJ1-5; maybe TRBD1 (6 bases). Germline lookup yields CDR1 MGHRA and CDR2 YSYEKL. This CDR3 contains 16 residues. Here the CDR3 DNA reads TGCGCCAGCAGCCGTGGAACAGGGTTGAGCAATCAGTCCCAGCATTTT. Translated, it gives CASSRGTGLSNQSQHF.

This chain connects TRBV6-5 to TRBJ1-1; 9 bases are shared with TRBD1. CDR3 length equals 13 residues. Germline V gene sequence: CDR1 MNHEY, CDR2 SVGAGI. The trim removed 3 bases at V and 11 bases at J, leaving 7 bases unmatched. This CDR3 is CASSYPGTGTAFF. CDR3 nucleotides: TGTGCCAGCAGTTATCCCGGGACAGGGACCGCTTTCTTT.

This clone was seen only a few times. The V gene is TRBV19, the J gene TRBJ2-1; 8 bases are shared with TRBD2. The CDR3 length is 15 residues. Germline V gene sequence: CDR1 LNHDA, CDR2 SQIVND (reference sequence). V was pared by 7 bases and J by 2 bases, with 7 bases of the junction left unmatched. DNA for the CDR3: TGTGCCAGTACCCTAAGGACTAGCACCTACAATGAGCAGTTCTTC. This translates into CASTLRTSTYNEQFF.

The chain uses TRBV12-3 or TRBV12-4 and TRBJ1-2; 8 bases match TRBD1. The CDR3 is 13 residues long. Trimming took 6 bases from V and 5 from J; bases not matched to a gene: 5. CDR3 residues: CASSTGGGYGYTF. As DNA, the CDR3 is TGTGCCAGCAGCACAGGGGGAGGGTATGGCTACACCTTC.

The chain uses TRBV4-1 and TRBJ2-7; 8 bases align to TRBD2. Losses at the gene ends were 1 base for V and 2 bases for J; bases not matched to a gene: 7. CDR1 and CDR2 from the germline V gene are MGHRA and YSYEKL. The CDR3 is made up of 16 amino acids. The CDR3 here is CASSQGPSGGPYEQYF. The CDR3 nucleotides are TGCGCCAGCAGCCAAGGTCCCAGCGGGGGTCCCTACGAGCAGTACTTC.

The chain has TRBV7-2 and TRBJ2-7, with 7 bases aligning to TRBD2. The CDR3 consists of 15 residues. V gave up 2 bases and J gave up 2 bases; unmatched junction bases: 6. CDR1 and CDR2 (germline): SGHTA, FQGNSA. The CDR3 sequence: CASSLTGGGTYEQYF. CDR3 nucleotide sequence: TGTGCCAGCAGCTTAACTGGGGGAGGGACCTACGAGCAGTACTTC.

This sequence joins TRBV11-2 and TRBJ2-2, with TRBD1 identical over 9 bases. J was trimmed by 6 bases and V by 6 bases; bases with no gene match: 8. CDR1 is SGHAT, CDR2 FQNNGV, per germline. CDR3 length: 15 amino acids. The CDR3: CASSPGQGFSGELFF. CDR3 DNA: TGTGCCAGCAGTCCGGGACAGGGATTCTCCGGGGAGCTGTTTTTT.

The chain carries TRBV5-1 and TRBJ2-4; 7 bases are a match to TRBD1. V trimming: 4 bases; J trimming: 0 bases; junction bases outside the gene matches: 10. The CDR3 totals 17 residues. From germline, CDR1 is SGHRS and CDR2 YFSETQ. CDR3 loop: CASSPRDSLLAKNIQYF. For the CDR3, the DNA is TGCGCCAGCAGCCCACGGGACAGCCTCTTAGCCAAAAACATTCAGTACTTC.

This clone was seen only a few times. The chain joins TRBV19 to TRBJ1-1, with TRBD1 matching over 10 bases. From germline, CDR1 is LNHDA and CDR2 SQIVND (reference sequence). V shed 0 bases, J shed 5 bases, and the junction held 12 bases outside the gene matches. This CDR3 comprises 18 residues. CDR3 DNA: TGTGCCAGTAGTATAGATTTAGCCCGACAGGGGGCATATACTGAAGCTTTCTTT. Protein product: CASSIDLARQGAYTEAFF. Supplemented by reference TRBV19 and TRBJ1-1, the full variable domain reads DGGITQSPKYLFRKEGQNVTLSCEQNLNHDAMYWYRQDPGQGLRLIYYSQIVNDFQKGDIAEGYSVSREKKESFPLTVTSAQKNPTAFYLCASSIDLARQGAYTEAFFGQGTRLTVV.

With regard to this clone: A read error may account for a junction end that differs from germline. The V gene is TRBV29-1, the J gene TRBJ1-3; 7 bases are a match to TRBD1. The CDR3 has 11 amino acids. The germline V gene has CDR1 SQVTM and CDR2 ANQGSEA. Here the CDR3 DNA reads TGTGCAGGGGGACCCGGAAACACCATATATTTT. Residues: CAGGPGNTIYF.

The chain combines TRBV27 with TRBJ1-2; 7 nucleotides line up with TRBD1. J gave up 1 base and V 2 bases, and 4 bases lay outside the gene matches. The CDR3 length is 15 residues. CDR1 and CDR2 (germline): MNHEY, SMNVEV (reference sequence). DNA for the CDR3: TGTGCCAGCAGTTTACGACAGGGTATTAACTATGGCTACACCTTC. Translated, it gives CASSLRQGINYGYTF.

The genes are TRBV3-1 (or the pseudogene TRBV3-2) and TRBJ2-1; 9 bases map to TRBD2. The CDR3 totals 16 residues. Per the germline V gene, CDR1 is LGHDT and CDR2 is YNNKEL (reference sequence). The trim removed 1 base at V and 2 bases at J, leaving 3 bases unmatched. This CDR3 is CASSQGGGRAYNEQFF. CDR3 coding DNA: TGTGCCAGCAGCCAAGGGGGCGGGAGGGCCTACAATGAGCAGTTCTTC.

This clone was detected a few times. The chain is built from TRBV7-9 and TRBJ2-2, with D perhaps TRBD1 (6 bases). In germline, CDR1 is SEHNR, CDR2 FQNEAQ (reference sequence). This CDR3 has 16 residues. With 4 bases removed from V and 3 bases from J, the gap between germline ends came to 15 bases. The CDR3 region has the DNA TGTGCCAGCAGCTCCCGAGGGGGTGGATACACCGGGGAGCTGTTTTTT. It is translated as CASSSRGGGYTGELFF.

The rearrangement links TRBV5-1 to TRBJ2-7; 7 bases are shared with TRBD2. Trimming at V came to 2 bases and at J to 1 base, leaving 3 bases not matched to a gene. This CDR3 is built from 14 residues. Looked up from germline, CDR1 is SGHRS and CDR2 is YFSETQ. DNA for the CDR3: TGCGCCAGCAGCTTCTTGCGGGGGTCCTACGAGCAGTACTTC. It specifies CASSFLRGSYEQYF.

The chain recombines TRBV2 with TRBJ1-4; tentative D call: TRBD1 (6 bases). CDR1 and CDR2 (germline): SNHLY, FYNNEI. This CDR3 spans 14 amino acids. The V end was cut by 11 bases, the J end by 3 bases, with 16 bases between. CDR3 amino acids: CASAQGWANEKLFF. CDR3 DNA: TGTGCCTCCGCCCAGGGGTGGGCTAATGAAAAACTGTTTTTT.

A few counts support this clone. The chain has TRBV6-5 and TRBJ2-7; 10 bases agree with TRBD2. The V and J ends lost 2 bases and 2 bases, in that order; junction bases with no gene match: 3. Germline CDR1 MNHEY, CDR2 SVGAGI. CDR3 length equals 15 residues. The CDR3 is CASSYGLAATYEQYF. CDR3 bases: TGTGCCAGCAGTTACGGACTAGCGGCCACCTACGAGCAGTACTTC.

This sequence joins TRBV19 and TRBJ2-3; 8 positions agree with TRBD1. The J segment lost 2 bases and the V segment lost 3 bases, leaving 16 bases of the junction unmatched. The germline gives CDR1 LNHDA, CDR2 SQIVND (reference sequence). CDR3 length equals 19 residues. CDR3 sequence (DNA): TGTGCCAGTAGTATTTTCGGACAGGGTAATTGGGGGAACACAGATACGCAGTATTTT. This gives the protein CASSIFGQGNWGNTDTQYF.

This chain joins TRBV2 and TRBJ1-3; no firm D call. This CDR3 contains 17 residues. The V end lost 2 bases, the J end lost 0 bases, and 14 bases lay between the germline ends. Per the germline V gene, CDR1 is SNHLY and CDR2 is FYNNEI. The CDR3 here is CASSENQQPGSGNTIYF. The CDR3 bases are TGTGCCAGCAGTGAAAATCAACAGCCCGGCTCTGGAAACACCATATATTTT.

The chain recombines TRBV7-6 with TRBJ2-2, with 8 bases matching TRBD1. This CDR3 region has 16 residues. Germline V gives CDR1 SGHVS, CDR2 FNYEAQ. V was clipped by 5 bases and J by 5 bases; unmatched bases: 10. The DNA of the CDR3 is TGTGCCAGCAGCGACCGGAGGGACAGGAGGACCGGGGAGCTGTTTTTT. Protein: CASSDRRDRRTGELFF.

This chain connects TRBV10-1 to TRBJ2-3; TRBD2 aligns across 8 bases. The germline V gene has CDR1 WNHNN and CDR2 SYGVQD (reference sequence). The CDR3 runs 15 residues. V was clipped by 0 bases and J by 4 bases; unmatched bases: 3. Here the CDR3 reads CASSESNGGADTQYF. The CDR3 region has the DNA TGCGCCAGCAGTGAGTCGAACGGGGGGGCAGATACGCAGTATTTT.